The clone carrying this T cell receptor beta chain appeared once. This entry belongs to a study of beta chain features in type 1 diabetes. The investigators reverse transcribed all of the isolated RNA, so they sequenced expressed TCRB transcripts. The data were produced by immunoSEQ multiplex PCR, yet TCRdb's version contains in-frame clones alone and is incomplete. Altogether approximately 170,000 clones are present, approximately 9.9% being singletons, with the ten largest covering under 2.5%. In germline, CDR1 is MNHNY, CDR2 SVGAGI (reference sequence). There are 13 residues in the CDR3. J was trimmed by 3 bases and V by 5 bases; bases with no gene match: 1.

This receptor was taken from a woman aged 18-30 years in good health. The sample taken for sequencing was central memory CD4+ T cells from blood. The chain employs TRBV6-6 and TRBJ1-2; 9 nucleotides agree with TRBD1. The CDR3 DNA sequence: TGTGCCAGCAGTAGGACAGGGGACTATGGCTACACCTTC. It translates to CASSRTGDYGYTF.